This TCR beta chain was obtained from a study of read filtering for tumor transcriptome and immune sequencing. Germline V gene data show CDR1 as DFQATT and CDR2 as SNEGSKA (reference sequence). With 0 bases clipped from V and 7 bases from J, the junction kept 14 bases outside the gene matches. The CDR3 runs to 16 residues. The library was built from about 370 ng RNA with molecular barcoded adaptors for alpha/delta and beta/gamma chains. TCRdb processed the reads anew with MiXCR; each CDR3 protein has one entry. The sample consists of approximately 23,000 distinct CDR3 sequences, less than 25% of them appearing once. Findings of the study overall: About 81.9% of IR-seq clonotypes had one read, totaling about 3.3% of reads; RNA-seq: approximately 73% and 42%.

In regard to this clonotype: Its antigen is unknown. This may stem from a read error, because a much larger clone lies one nucleotide away.

Bone marrow was sampled from every patient at the time of active disease. V and J are TRBV20-1 and TRBJ2-5, with 7 bases matching TRBD2. Sequencing was performed on a population of CD138-negative cells sorted from bone marrow. This clonotype originated in a donor aged 40 or over with multiple myeloma. The CDR3: CSARDWNSGLKVTQYF. The CDR3 DNA is TGCAGTGCTAGAGATTGGAATAGCGGGCTCAAAGTGACCCAGTACTTC.